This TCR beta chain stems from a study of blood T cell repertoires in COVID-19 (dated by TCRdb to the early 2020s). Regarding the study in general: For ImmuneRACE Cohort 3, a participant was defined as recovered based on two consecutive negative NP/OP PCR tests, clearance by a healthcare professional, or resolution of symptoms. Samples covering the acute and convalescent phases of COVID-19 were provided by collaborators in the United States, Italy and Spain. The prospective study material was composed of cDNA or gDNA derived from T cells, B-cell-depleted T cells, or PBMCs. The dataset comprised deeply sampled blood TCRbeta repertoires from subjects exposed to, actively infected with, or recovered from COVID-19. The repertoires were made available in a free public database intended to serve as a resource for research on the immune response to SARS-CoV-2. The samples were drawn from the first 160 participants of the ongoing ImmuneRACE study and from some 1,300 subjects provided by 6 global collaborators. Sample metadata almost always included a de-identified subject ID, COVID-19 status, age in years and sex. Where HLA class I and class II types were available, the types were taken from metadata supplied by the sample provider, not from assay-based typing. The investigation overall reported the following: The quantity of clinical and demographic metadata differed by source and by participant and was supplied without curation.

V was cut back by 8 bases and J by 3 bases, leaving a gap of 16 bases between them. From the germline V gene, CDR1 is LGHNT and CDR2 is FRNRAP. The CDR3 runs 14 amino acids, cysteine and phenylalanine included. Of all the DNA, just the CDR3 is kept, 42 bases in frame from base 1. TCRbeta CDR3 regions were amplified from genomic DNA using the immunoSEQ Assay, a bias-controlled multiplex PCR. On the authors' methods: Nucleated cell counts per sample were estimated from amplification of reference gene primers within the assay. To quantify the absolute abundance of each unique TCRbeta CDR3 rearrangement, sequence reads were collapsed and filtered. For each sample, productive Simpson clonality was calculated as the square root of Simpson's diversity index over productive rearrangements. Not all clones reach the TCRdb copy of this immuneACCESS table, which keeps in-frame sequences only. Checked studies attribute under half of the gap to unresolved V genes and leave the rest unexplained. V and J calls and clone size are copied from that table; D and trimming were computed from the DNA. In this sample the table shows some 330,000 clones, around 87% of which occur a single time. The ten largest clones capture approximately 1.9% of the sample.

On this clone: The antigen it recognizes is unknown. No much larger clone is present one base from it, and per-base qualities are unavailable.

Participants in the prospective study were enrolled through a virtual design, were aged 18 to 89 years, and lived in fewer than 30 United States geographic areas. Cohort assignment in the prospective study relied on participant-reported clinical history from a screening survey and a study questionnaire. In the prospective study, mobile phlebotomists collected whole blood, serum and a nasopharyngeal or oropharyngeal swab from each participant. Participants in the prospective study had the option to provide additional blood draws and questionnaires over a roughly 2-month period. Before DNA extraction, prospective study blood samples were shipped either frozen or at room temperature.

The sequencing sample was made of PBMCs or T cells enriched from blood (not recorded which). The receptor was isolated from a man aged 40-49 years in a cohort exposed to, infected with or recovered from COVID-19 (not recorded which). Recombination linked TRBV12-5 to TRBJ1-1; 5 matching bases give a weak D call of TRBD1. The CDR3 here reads CASLTTGKYTEAFF. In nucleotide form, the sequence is TGTGCTAGTCTTACAACAGGAAAGTACACTGAAGCTTTCTTT.